This TCR beta chain is drawn from a study of molecular identifiers for immune sequencing clone quantification. Whole-study results and caveats: Clones carrying above 20 RNA copies accounted for over 98% of effector molecules, under 1% in naive cells.

Germline V gene sequence: CDR1 MNHEY, CDR2 SVGEGT. The length of the CDR3 is 13 residues. The trim removed 2 bases at V and 8 bases at J, leaving 4 bases unmatched. As regards this clonotype: Its specificity is unknown.

TCRdb re-called the PCR reads with MiXCR, one entry per CDR3 protein. There are approximately 630,000 distinct CDR3 sequences in the sample; about 25% occur only once, and 0.78% lies in the top ten. This receptor was obtained from a human donor in good health. Some libraries in this study had Jurkat cell RNA spiked in. The rearrangement joins TRBV6-2 or TRBV6-3 to TRBJ1-1, with 8 nucleotides matching TRBD1. Sequenced sample: naive CD8+ T cells from blood, with Jurkat cell RNA spiked in. The subset denotes: FACS-sorted CD8+CD4-CCR7+CD45RA+ naive T cells. The CDR3 nucleotides are TGTGCCAGCAGTTACCCGGACAGGGCAGAAGCTTTCTTT. Translating it yields CASSYPDRAEAFF.